This entry features one T cell receptor (beta chain) sequence. The antigen remains unidentified. These data originate in a study of cytomegalovirus exposure and HLA in healthy donors. Study-wide results and caveats: Most TCR sequences were seen very rarely across donors, but some public TCRs occurred in many. The records held CMV serostatus as the only immune exposure information. A later analysis showed HLA-associated TCR beta chains outstripping equally common others in clonal expansion.

This PCR relied on a set of 60 Vbeta primers and 13 Jbeta primers. Libraries were prepared by immunoSEQ multiplex PCR; TCRdb keeps only in-frame clonotypes and omits some of them. In the table there are about 220,000 clones, 65% to 75% of which are singletons. The CDR3 totals 13 residues. Germline CDR1 reads LNHDA; CDR2 reads SQIVND (reference sequence). Trimming took 5 bases from V and 3 from J; bases not matched to a gene: 1. The V and J genes are TRBV19 and TRBJ2-7, with 10 nucleotides matching TRBD2. The sequence was collected from a woman under 40 in good health and CMV-seronegative. The sequencing input was PBMCs. CDR3 protein: CASSASGSYEQYF. The DNA of the CDR3 is TGTGCCAGTAGTGCTAGCGGGAGCTACGAGCAGTACTTC.